The rows below give T cell receptor beta chains drawn from one sample of a study of T cell changes during pregnancy in multiple sclerosis. This table comes from immunoSEQ multiplex PCR, and its TCRdb copy is limited to in-frame clones, with some not included. The table records about 39,000 clones, more than 85% of them present only once. Source: CD4+ T cells from peripheral blood mononuclear cells, taken after pregnancy. The receptors were gathered from a female donor in good health, enrolled as a control in a pregnancy study. Each CDR3 is given with its conserved first and last residue. Each record gives: J gene, V gene, D gene, CDR3 protein, CDR3 DNA. The D gene is left open where the match is weak.

TRBJ2-3	TRBV5-4	TRBD2	CASSLTSGSTDTQYF	TGTGCCAGCAGCCTGACTAGCGGGAGCACAGATACGCAGTATTTT
TRBJ1-1	TRBV5-1	-	CASSLGQYMNTEAFF	TGCGCCAGCAGCTTGGGACAGTACATGAACACTGAAGCTTTCTTT
TRBJ2-3	TRBV4-3	-	CASSQLNRVSTDTQYF	TGCGCCAGCAGCCAATTAAACCGGGTTAGCACAGATACGCAGTATTTT
TRBJ1-5	TRBV6-1	-	CASSFNQPQHF	TGTGCCAGCTCATTCAATCAGCCCCAGCATTTT
TRBJ1-1	TRBV28	-	CATWTQNTEAFF	TGTGCCACTTGGACTCAAAACACTGAAGCTTTCTTT
TRBJ2-7	TRBV2	-	CAGRKELEQYF	TGTGCCGGTCGGAAGGAGCTCGAGCAGTACTTC
TRBJ1-5	TRBV29-1	-	CSVEGSGNQPQHF	TGCAGCGTTGAAGGGTCCGGGAATCAGCCCCAGCATTTT
TRBJ1-5	TRBV9	TRBD1	CASSAGQGPQPQHF	TGTGCCAGCAGCGCAGGACAGGGCCCTCAGCCCCAGCATTTT
TRBJ2-7	TRBV5-5	-	CASSLGVGLEQYF	TGTGCCAGCAGCTTGGGCGTTGGGCTCGAGCAGTACTTC
TRBJ2-5	TRBV27	-	CASSFLGEETQYF	TGTGCCAGCAGTTTCTTAGGGGAAGAGACCCAGTACTTC
TRBJ1-3	TRBV7-8	-	CASSLVHGSSSGNTIYF	TGTGCCAGCAGCTTAGTCCATGGTTCGAGCTCTGGAAACACCATATATTTT
TRBJ2-1	TRBV7-9	-	CASTSSSVSSYNEQFF	TGTGCCAGCACCAGTTCTAGCGTAAGCTCCTACAATGAGCAGTTCTTC